These 30 T cell receptor beta chains originate from one sample sequenced in a study of T cell repertoires in ileal Crohn's disease. The time point here: neoterminal ileum biopsy at postoperative endoscopy, about 6 months after surgery. Assay used: immunoSEQ multiplex PCR; TCRdb lists only in-frame clones, some missing. The sample has roughly 4,400 clones; roughly 80% are singletons. Sequenced: ileal tissue. Receptors originate from an adult with Crohn's disease.

Turning to this clone: Germline is not matched at one junction end, which may reflect a read error. The V call is TRBV27, the J call TRBJ2-1; maybe TRBD1 (6 bases). The CDR3 covers 16 residues. Per germline, CDR1 MNHEY and CDR2 SMNVEV (reference sequence). The CDR3 loop is CAGSPRTEWPGNEQFF. The DNA for the CDR3 is TGTGCCGGCAGTCCCCGGACAGAATGGCCAGGCAATGAGCAGTTCTTC.

This clone was observed a handful of times. The rearrangement joins TRBV4-3 to TRBJ2-6, with D perhaps matching TRBD1 (6 bases). The germline CDR1 and CDR2 sequences are LGHNA and YSLEER. With 0 bases removed from V and 2 bases from J, the gap between germline ends came to 8 bases. CDR3 length equals 16 residues. The CDR3 bases are TGCGCCAGCAGCCAAGATGGGGGCGCTGGGGCCAACGTCCTGACTTTC. Protein: CASSQDGGAGANVLTF.

V usage is TRBV13 and J usage is TRBJ2-7; no reliable D call. V was shortened by 0 bases and J by 0 bases, with 9 bases between the two germline ends. The CDR3 length is 15 residues. CDR1 is PRHDT and CDR2 is FYEKMQ in the germline V gene (reference sequence). The CDR3: CASSLGVGRSYEQYF. The CDR3, as DNA: TGTGCCAGCAGCTTAGGAGTAGGGCGCTCCTACGAGCAGTACTTC. Full variable domain (outside the CDR3, taken from reference TRBV13 and TRBJ2-7): AAGVIQSPRHLIKEKRETATLKCYPIPRHDTVYWYQQGPGQDPQFLISFYEKMQSDKGSIPDRFSAQQFSDYHSELNMSSLELGDSALYFCASSLGVGRSYEQYFGPGTRLTVT.

The chain is built from TRBV18 and TRBJ1-4, with 9 nucleotides matching TRBD1. The V gene's germline CDR1 is KGHSH and CDR2 LQKENI. The CDR3 runs 13 residues. V lost 4 bases and J lost 13; bases outside the gene matches: 7. The CDR3 nucleotides read TGTGCCAGCTCACAAGGACAGGGGATCGGACTGTTTTTT. It is translated as CASSQGQGIGLFF.

The chain recombines TRBV27 with TRBJ1-1; D gene uncertain. V lost 6 bases, J lost 1 base, and 15 bases lay in between. CDR3 length: 15 residues. Per the germline V gene, CDR1 is MNHEY and CDR2 is SMNVEV (reference sequence). The CDR3 DNA follows: TGTGCCAGCAGCTCGACCCGCTACAAGAACACTGAAGCTTTCTTT. Protein sequence: CASSSTRYKNTEAFF.

This chain joins TRBV4-2 and TRBJ2-1; D ambiguous. Looked up from germline, CDR1 is LGHNA and CDR2 is YNFKEQ. The CDR3 is made up of 17 amino acids. V lost 3 bases, J lost 6 bases, and 21 bases lay in between. CDR3 amino acids: CASSHHQLLGRFNEQFF. The CDR3 DNA reads TGTGCCAGCAGCCATCATCAACTTTTAGGCAGGTTCAATGAGCAGTTCTTC.

This clone has only one observation. Relative to the germline gene, one junction end is altered; a read error may explain this. This chain uses TRBV6-1 with TRBJ1-5, with D perhaps matching TRBD1 (6 bases). Per the germline V gene, CDR1 is MNHNS and CDR2 is SASEGT. The CDR3 has 12 residues. CDR3 nucleotide sequence: TGCGCTACTGGGGGGCCCAATCAGCCCCAGCATTTT. It translates to CATGGPNQPQHF.

This sequence joins TRBV6-6 and TRBJ1-1; 7 bases are shared with TRBD1. The germline gives CDR1 MNHNY, CDR2 SVGAGI (reference sequence). The junction had 8 bases not matched to a gene; V was cut back by 2 bases and J by 11 bases. This CDR3 contains 13 residues. CDR3 region: CASSYLKGAHAFF. The CDR3 bases are TGTGCCAGCAGTTACCTGAAGGGGGCTCATGCTTTCTTT.

This clone has only one observation. V usage is TRBV29-1 and J usage is TRBJ2-2, with 7 bases identical to TRBD1. The germline CDR1 and CDR2 sequences are SQVTM and ANQGSEA. This CDR3 comprises 13 residues. Trimming took 5 bases from V and 5 from J; bases not matched to a gene: 5. CDR3: CSVHSGGTGELFF. The DNA for the CDR3 is TGCAGCGTTCATTCAGGGGGAACCGGGGAGCTGTTTTTT.

This chain uses TRBV6-5 with TRBJ2-7, with D unresolved. Deletions cut 8 bases from V and 8 bases from J, with 19 bases between. The germline V gene encodes CDR1 MNHEY and CDR2 SVGAGI. This CDR3 spans 13 amino acids. Written as DNA, the CDR3 is TGTGCCAGCGGAAACGGCGTTGGGTCAAAGCAGTACTTC. The encoded protein is CASGNGVGSKQYF.

The gene calls are TRBV28 and TRBJ1-3; D is ambiguous. The germline V and J ends were trimmed by 5 bases and 7 bases, with 18 bases remaining between them. Germline V gene lookup returns CDR1 MDHEN and CDR2 SYDVKM. The CDR3 consists of 15 residues. CDR3 in amino acids: CASSPRTSTGNTIYF. The CDR3 DNA sequence: TGTGCCAGCAGTCCCAGGACCTCCACCGGGAACACCATATATTTT. Filled out from reference TRBV28 and TRBJ1-3, the complete variable domain reads DVKVTQSSRYLVKRTGEKVFLECVQDMDHENMFWYRQDPGLGLRLIYFSYDVKMKEKGDIPEGYSVSREKKERFSLILESASTNQTSMYLCASSPRTSTGNTIYFGEGSWLTVV.

V gene TRBV7-2 combines with J gene TRBJ2-7, with TRBD1 matching 7 bases. With 5 bases clipped from V and 7 bases from J, the junction kept 5 bases outside the gene matches. Germline CDR1 SGHTA, CDR2 FQGNSA. The CDR3 contains 12 residues. The CDR3 nucleotides are TGTGCCAGCAGCCCGGACAGGTTGGAGCAGTACTTC. This codes for CASSPDRLEQYF. Full variable domain (missing parts from reference TRBV7-2 and TRBJ2-7): GAGVSQSPSNKVTEKGKDVELRCDPISGHTALYWYRQSLGQGLEFLIYFQGNSAPDKSGLPSDRFSAERTGGSVSTLTIQRTQQEDSAVYLCASSPDRLEQYFGPGTRLTVT.

The chain uses TRBV9 and TRBJ2-7; 8 positions match TRBD2. V gave up 1 base and J gave up 0 bases; unmatched junction bases: 3. Per the germline V gene, CDR1 is SGDLS and CDR2 is YYNGEE. The CDR3 is made up of 15 amino acids. CDR3 region: CASSVLAGPSYEQYF. The CDR3, as DNA: TGTGCCAGCAGCGTATTAGCGGGGCCCTCCTACGAGCAGTACTTC.

The V gene is TRBV7-3, the J gene TRBJ2-1; TRBD2 matches 8 bases. Germline V gives CDR1 SGHTA, CDR2 FQGTGA. The V segment lost 4 bases and the J segment 7 bases; nucleotides outside the gene matches: 3. CDR3 size: 13 residues. CDR3 residues: CASSSGGGNEQFF. In DNA form, the CDR3 reads TGTGCCAGCAGCTCAGGCGGGGGGAATGAGCAGTTCTTC.

The chain carries TRBV6-1 and TRBJ1-1, with 8 bases lining up with TRBD1. Germline CDR1 is MNHNS and CDR2 is SASEGT. The junction had 14 bases not matched to a gene; V was cut back by 6 bases and J by 11 bases. CDR3 length equals 14 residues. The CDR3 coding sequence is TGTGCCAGCAGCCCGACAGGGGCCTTTGCGGGGGCTTTCTTT. Translating gives CASSPTGAFAGAFF.

The chain recombines TRBV7-3 with TRBJ2-7, with D possibly TRBD2 on 5 matching bases. V was cut by 3 bases and J by 3 bases, with 18 bases left in between. The CDR3 is 16 residues long. CDR1 is SGHTA, CDR2 FQGTGA, per germline. CDR3: CASSFLLTTSIYEQYF. Here the CDR3 DNA reads TGTGCCAGCAGCTTTCTCCTGACTACTAGTATCTACGAGCAGTACTTC.

In this sample, this clone turned up a few times. The genes are TRBV10-2 and TRBJ2-1, with D unclear. The CDR3 is 11 amino acids. With 10 bases removed from V and 5 bases from J, the gap between germline ends came to 9 bases. CDR1 and CDR2 (germline): WSHSY, SAAADI. The CDR3: CATSPDNEQFF. In DNA form, the CDR3 reads TGCGCCACCTCCCCCGACAATGAGCAGTTCTTC.

This clone was found a few times. The chain joins TRBV6-1 to TRBJ2-2; 8 nucleotides match TRBD1. CDR1 is MNHNS, CDR2 SASEGT, per germline. This CDR3 spans 16 amino acids. With 4 bases clipped from V and 4 bases from J, the junction kept 8 bases outside the gene matches. The CDR3 reads CASSAAGQGTTGELFF. The CDR3, as DNA: TGTGCCAGCAGTGCCGCCGGACAGGGTACCACCGGGGAGCTGTTTTTT.

The DNA of the CDR3 is TGTGCCAGCAGGCGAGGCAGCGGGAGTGGTGATGAGCAGTTCTTC. The encoded protein is CASRRGSGSGDEQFF. J is TRBJ2-1 and V is TRBV27; 8 bases are a match to TRBD2. In germline, CDR1 is MNHEY, CDR2 SMNVEV (reference sequence). The CDR3 is 15 residues long. V was pared by 6 bases and J by 8 bases, with 12 bases of the junction left unmatched.

The rearrangement joins TRBV7-2 to TRBJ1-5; D might be TRBD1 (6 bases). CDR3 length: 13 residues. Germline lookup yields CDR1 SGHTA and CDR2 FQGNSA. The germline V and J ends were trimmed by 8 bases and 7 bases, with 15 bases remaining between them. CDR3 DNA sequence: TGTGCCAGCGGGCAGGGGTTGTTACAGCCCCAGCATTTT. This sequence encodes CASGQGLLQPQHF.

J is TRBJ2-1 and V is TRBV29-1, with D maybe TRBD1 (5 bases). Trimming removed 4 bases at V and 3 bases at J, with 34 bases between. Germline V gene lookup returns CDR1 SQVTM and CDR2 ANQGSEA. CDR3 length: 21 amino acids. DNA of the CDR3: TGCAGCGTTGCAAAGGTACCGGGTACCGATCTACAGGCAACGATCTACAATGAGCAGTTCTTC. Its protein product is CSVAKVPGTDLQATIYNEQFF.

This CDR3 is CASSLGGTVSYEQYF. The CDR3 DNA reads TGTGCCAGCAGCTTGGGGGGGACAGTCTCCTACGAGCAGTACTTC. The rearrangement joins TRBV5-4 to TRBJ2-7, with 7 positions matching TRBD1. Trimming at V came to 0 bases and at J to 0 bases, leaving 3 bases not matched to a gene. CDR3 length: 15 residues. The germline CDR1 and CDR2 sequences are SGHNT and YYREEE (reference sequence).

A note on this clone: At one of its ends the junction is not consistent with the germline gene, which may arise from a read error. The chain carries TRBV7-7 and TRBJ1-3; perhaps TRBD1 as D (6 bases). Per germline, CDR1 SSHAT and CDR2 FNYEAQ (reference sequence). The CDR3 length is 14 residues. CDR3: CASSPDSSGNTIYF. As DNA, the CDR3 is TGTGCTAGCAGTCCGGACAGCTCTGGAAACACCATATATTTT.

The chain uses TRBV19 and TRBJ2-3; D uncertain. V was shortened by 4 bases and J by 0 bases, with 14 bases between the two germline ends. The germline CDR1 and CDR2 sequences are LNHDA and SQIVND (reference sequence). The CDR3 has 16 amino acids. The CDR3 region is CASSKMKDGSTDTQYF. The CDR3 bases are TGTGCCAGTAGTAAAATGAAGGACGGGAGCACAGATACGCAGTATTTT.

The genes are TRBV10-3 and TRBJ2-4, with TRBD2 identical over 9 bases. The germline V gene encodes CDR1 ENHRY and CDR2 SYGVKD. The CDR3 spans 16 residues. Unmatched junction bases numbered 3, after V lost 3 bases and J lost 0 bases. CDR3 region: CAISDTSGLAKNIQYF. In nucleotides, the CDR3 is TGTGCCATCAGTGATACTAGCGGGTTAGCCAAAAACATTCAGTACTTC.

The rearrangement uses TRBV27 and TRBJ2-3, with 10 positions matching TRBD2. CDR1 and CDR2 from the germline V gene are MNHEY and SMNVEV (reference sequence). The trim removed 2 bases at V and 8 bases at J, leaving 16 bases unmatched. This CDR3 spans 18 amino acids. DNA of the CDR3: TGTGCCAGCAGTTTACCCACTAATCCGGGACTAGCGCTAAGTACGCAGTATTTT. It specifies CASSLPTNPGLALSTQYF.

The chain joins TRBV6-4 to TRBJ2-1; weak D call: TRBD2 (6 bases). Germline CDR1 reads MRHNA; CDR2 reads SNTAGT. The CDR3 runs 16 residues. Trimming left V 0 bases short and J 2 bases short, with 11 bases between. CDR3 sequence reads: CASSDSGEAPYNEQFF. DNA of the CDR3: TGTGCCAGCAGTGACTCGGGGGAGGCCCCCTACAATGAGCAGTTCTTC.

The chain couples TRBV27 to TRBJ2-1; D not resolved. This CDR3 has 15 amino acids. V gave up 3 bases and J gave up 5 bases, with 14 bases separating them. Germline V gene data show CDR1 as MNHEY and CDR2 as SMNVEV (reference sequence). CDR3 DNA: TGTGCCAGCAGTTTGGGGTTGGGATCCAACAATGAGCAGTTCTTC. This gives the protein CASSLGLGSNNEQFF.

V gene TRBV7-9 combines with J gene TRBJ2-7; unclear D gene. V lost 1 base and J lost 3, with 7 bases in between. Germline V gene sequence: CDR1 SEHNR, CDR2 FQNEAQ (reference sequence). The CDR3 sequence is 13 residues long. As DNA, the CDR3 is TGTGCCAGCAGCTTAGGGTCCCTCTACGAGCAGTACTTC. Translated, it gives CASSLGSLYEQYF.

The chain carries TRBV28 and TRBJ2-1, with TRBD2 identical over 16 bases. The CDR3 contains 17 residues. Germline CDR1 MDHEN, CDR2 SYDVKM. J lost 6 bases, V lost 5 bases, and 7 bases had no gene match. CDR3 sequence: CASSPGTSGRVFNEQFF. DNA for the CDR3: TGTGCCAGCAGTCCGGGGACTAGCGGGAGGGTTTTCAATGAGCAGTTCTTC. Full variable domain (outside the CDR3, taken from reference TRBV28 and TRBJ2-1): DVKVTQSSRYLVKRTGEKVFLECVQDMDHENMFWYRQDPGLGLRLIYFSYDVKMKEKGDIPEGYSVSREKKERFSLILESASTNQTSMYLCASSPGTSGRVFNEQFFGPGTRLTVL.